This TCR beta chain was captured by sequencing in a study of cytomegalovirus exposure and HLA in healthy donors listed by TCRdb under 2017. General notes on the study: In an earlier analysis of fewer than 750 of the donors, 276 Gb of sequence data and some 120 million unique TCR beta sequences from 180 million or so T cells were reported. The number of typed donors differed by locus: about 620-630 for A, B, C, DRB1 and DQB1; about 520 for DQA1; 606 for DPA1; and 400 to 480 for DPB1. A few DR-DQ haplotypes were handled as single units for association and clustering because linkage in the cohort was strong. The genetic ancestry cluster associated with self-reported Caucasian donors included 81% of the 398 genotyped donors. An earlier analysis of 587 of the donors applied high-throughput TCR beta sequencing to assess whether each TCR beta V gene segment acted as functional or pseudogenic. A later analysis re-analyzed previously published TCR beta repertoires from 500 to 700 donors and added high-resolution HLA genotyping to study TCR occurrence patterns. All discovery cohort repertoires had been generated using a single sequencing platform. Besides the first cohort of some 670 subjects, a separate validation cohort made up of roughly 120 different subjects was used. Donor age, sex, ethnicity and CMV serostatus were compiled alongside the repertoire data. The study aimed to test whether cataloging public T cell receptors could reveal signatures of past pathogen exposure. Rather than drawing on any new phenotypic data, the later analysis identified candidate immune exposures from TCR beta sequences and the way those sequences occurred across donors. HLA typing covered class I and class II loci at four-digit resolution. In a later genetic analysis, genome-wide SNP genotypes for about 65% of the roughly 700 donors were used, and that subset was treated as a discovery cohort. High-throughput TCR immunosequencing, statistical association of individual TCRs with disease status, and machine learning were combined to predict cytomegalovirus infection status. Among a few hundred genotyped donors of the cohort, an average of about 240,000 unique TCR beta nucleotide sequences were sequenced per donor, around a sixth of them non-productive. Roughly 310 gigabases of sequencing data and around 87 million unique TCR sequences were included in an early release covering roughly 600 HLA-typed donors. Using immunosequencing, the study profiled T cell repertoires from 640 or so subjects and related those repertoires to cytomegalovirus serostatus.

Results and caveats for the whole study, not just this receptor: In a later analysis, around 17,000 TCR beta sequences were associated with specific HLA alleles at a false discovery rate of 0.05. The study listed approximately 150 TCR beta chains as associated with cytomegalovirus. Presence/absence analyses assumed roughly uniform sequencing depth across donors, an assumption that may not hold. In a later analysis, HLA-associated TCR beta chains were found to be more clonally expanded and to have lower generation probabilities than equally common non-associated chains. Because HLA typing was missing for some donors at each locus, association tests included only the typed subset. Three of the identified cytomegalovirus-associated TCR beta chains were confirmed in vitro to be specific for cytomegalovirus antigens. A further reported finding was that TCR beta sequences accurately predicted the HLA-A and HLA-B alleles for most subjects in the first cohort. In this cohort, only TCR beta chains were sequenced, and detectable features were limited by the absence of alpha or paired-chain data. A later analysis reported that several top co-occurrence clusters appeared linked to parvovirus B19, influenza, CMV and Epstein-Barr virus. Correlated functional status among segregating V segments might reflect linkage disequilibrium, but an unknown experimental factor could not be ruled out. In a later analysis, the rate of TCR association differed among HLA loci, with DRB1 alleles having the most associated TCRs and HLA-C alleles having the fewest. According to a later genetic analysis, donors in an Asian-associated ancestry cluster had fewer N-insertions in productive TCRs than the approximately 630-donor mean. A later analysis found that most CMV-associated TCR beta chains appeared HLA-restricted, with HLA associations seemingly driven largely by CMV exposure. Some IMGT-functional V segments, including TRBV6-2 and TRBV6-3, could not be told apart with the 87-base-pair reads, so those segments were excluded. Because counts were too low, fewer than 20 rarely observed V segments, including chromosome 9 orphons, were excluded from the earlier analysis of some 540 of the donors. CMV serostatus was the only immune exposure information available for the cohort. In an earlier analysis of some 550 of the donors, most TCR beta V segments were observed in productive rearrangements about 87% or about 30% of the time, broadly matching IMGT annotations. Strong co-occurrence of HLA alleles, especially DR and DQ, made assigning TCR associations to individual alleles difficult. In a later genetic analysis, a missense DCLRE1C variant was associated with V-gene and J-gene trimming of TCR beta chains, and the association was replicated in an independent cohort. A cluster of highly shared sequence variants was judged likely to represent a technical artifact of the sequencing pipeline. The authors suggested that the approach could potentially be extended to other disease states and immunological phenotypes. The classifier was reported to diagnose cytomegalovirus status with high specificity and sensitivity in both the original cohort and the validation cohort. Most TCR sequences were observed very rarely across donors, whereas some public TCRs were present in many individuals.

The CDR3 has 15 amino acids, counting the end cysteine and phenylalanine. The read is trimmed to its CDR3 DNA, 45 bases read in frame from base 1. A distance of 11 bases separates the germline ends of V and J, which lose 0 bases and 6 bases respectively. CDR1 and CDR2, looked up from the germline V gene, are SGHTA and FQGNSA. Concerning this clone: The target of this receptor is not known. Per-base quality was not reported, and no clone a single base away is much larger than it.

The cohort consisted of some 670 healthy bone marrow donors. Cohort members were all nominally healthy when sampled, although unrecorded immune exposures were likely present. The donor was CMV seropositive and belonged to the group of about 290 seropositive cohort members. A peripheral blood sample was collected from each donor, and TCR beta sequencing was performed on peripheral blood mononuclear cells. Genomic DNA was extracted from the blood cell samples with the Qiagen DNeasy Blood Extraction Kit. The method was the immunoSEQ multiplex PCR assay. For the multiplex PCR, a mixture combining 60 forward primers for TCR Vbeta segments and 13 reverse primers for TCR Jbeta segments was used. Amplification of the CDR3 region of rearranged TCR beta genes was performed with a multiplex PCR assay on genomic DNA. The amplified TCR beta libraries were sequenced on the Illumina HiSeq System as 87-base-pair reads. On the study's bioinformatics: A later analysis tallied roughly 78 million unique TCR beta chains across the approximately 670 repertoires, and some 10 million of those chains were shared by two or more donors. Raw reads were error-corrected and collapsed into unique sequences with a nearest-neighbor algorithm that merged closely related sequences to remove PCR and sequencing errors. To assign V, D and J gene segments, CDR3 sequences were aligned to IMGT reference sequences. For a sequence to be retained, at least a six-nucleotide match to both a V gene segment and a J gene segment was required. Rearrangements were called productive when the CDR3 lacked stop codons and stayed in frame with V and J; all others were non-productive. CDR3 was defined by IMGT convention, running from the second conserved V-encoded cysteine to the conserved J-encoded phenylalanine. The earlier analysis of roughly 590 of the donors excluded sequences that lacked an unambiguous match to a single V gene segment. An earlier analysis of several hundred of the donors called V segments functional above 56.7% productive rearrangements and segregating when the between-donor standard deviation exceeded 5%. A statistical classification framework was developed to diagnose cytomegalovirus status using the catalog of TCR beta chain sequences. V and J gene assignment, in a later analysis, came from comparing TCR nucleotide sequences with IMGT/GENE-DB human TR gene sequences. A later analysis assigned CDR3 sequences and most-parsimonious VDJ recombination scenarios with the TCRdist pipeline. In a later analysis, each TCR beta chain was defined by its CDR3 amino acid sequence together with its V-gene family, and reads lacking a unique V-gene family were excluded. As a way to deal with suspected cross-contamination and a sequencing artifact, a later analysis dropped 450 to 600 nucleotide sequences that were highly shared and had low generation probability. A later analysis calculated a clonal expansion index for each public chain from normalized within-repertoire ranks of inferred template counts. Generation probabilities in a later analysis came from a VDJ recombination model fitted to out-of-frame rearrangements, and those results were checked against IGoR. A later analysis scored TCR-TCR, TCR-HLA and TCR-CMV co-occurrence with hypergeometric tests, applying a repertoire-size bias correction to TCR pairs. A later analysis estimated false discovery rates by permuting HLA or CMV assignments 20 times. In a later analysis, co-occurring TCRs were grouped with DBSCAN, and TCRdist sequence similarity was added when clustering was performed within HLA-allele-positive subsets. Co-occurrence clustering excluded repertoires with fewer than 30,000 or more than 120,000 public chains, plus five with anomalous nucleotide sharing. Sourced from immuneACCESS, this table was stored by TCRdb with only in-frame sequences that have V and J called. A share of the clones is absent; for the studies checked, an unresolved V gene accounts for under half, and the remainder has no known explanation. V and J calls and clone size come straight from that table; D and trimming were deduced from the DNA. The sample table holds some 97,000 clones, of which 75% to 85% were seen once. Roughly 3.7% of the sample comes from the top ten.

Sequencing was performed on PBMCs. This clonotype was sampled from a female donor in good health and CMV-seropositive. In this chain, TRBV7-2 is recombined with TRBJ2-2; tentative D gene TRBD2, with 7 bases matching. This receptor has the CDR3 CASSLAQGRAGELFF. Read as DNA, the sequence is TGTGCCAGCAGCTTAGCCCAGGGGAGGGCCGGGGAGCTGTTTTTT.